The 13 T cell receptor beta chains given below trace back to one sample, sequenced in a study of cytomegalovirus exposure and HLA in healthy donors. The primer mix had 60 Vbeta and 13 Jbeta primers. Repertoires were generated with immunoSEQ multiplex PCR, while TCRdb's copy carries only in-frame clones and drops some. The table has a few hundred thousand clones, approximately 70% seen once. The sample taken for sequencing was PBMCs. Receptors originate from a woman in her 30s in good health and CMV-seronegative.

The sample holds a few counts of this clone. The sample carries other DNA sequences with the same CDR3. The chain recombines TRBV6-6 with TRBJ1-1, with D maybe TRBD1 (6 bases). Per germline, CDR1 MNHNY and CDR2 SVGAGI (reference sequence). This CDR3 region has 13 residues. The V and J ends lost 5 bases and 5 bases respectively, with 12 bases between them. The CDR3: CASSPQGGTEAFF. Here the CDR3 DNA reads TGTGCCAGCAGTCCACAGGGTGGTACTGAAGCTTTCTTT.

The J gene is TRBJ2-5, the V gene TRBV7-9; 11 positions match TRBD1. After removal of 5 bases from V and 5 bases from J, the junction contained 13 bases not matched to a gene. This CDR3 is built from 17 residues. CDR1 is SEHNR, CDR2 FQNEAQ, per germline (reference sequence). CDR3 coding DNA: TGTGCCAGCAGCCCAACGGGGGGACAGGGGGTCGGTGAGACCCAGTACTTC. It encodes CASSPTGGQGVGETQYF.

The chain employs TRBV6-1 and TRBJ1-1; 7 positions match TRBD1. CDR1 is MNHNS and CDR2 is SASEGT in the germline V gene. V shed 6 bases, J shed 4 bases, and the junction held 11 bases outside the gene matches. CDR3 size: 15 residues. The chain's CDR3 is CASSGRGFLGTEAFF. The CDR3 DNA reads TGTGCCAGCAGCGGCAGGGGGTTTTTGGGCACTGAAGCTTTCTTT.

The J gene is TRBJ1-1, the V gene TRBV7-3, with D perhaps matching TRBD1 (5 bases). Per germline, CDR1 SGHTA and CDR2 FQGTGA. V shed 1 base and J shed 4 bases, with 7 bases lying between them. This CDR3 region has 13 residues. CDR3 residues: CASSLKGPTEAFF. The CDR3 DNA is TGTGCCAGCAGCTTAAAGGGGCCCACTGAAGCTTTCTTT.

This chain connects TRBV7-9 to TRBJ2-7; D may be TRBD1 (8 bases). This CDR3 has 14 residues. The germline V gene has CDR1 SEHNR and CDR2 FQNEAQ (reference sequence). Between the trimmed V and J ends, which lost 3 bases and 5 bases, there was a span of 14 bases. The CDR3: CASSFDTGGDEQYF. Written as DNA, the CDR3 is TGTGCCAGCAGCTTTGATACAGGGGGGGACGAGCAGTACTTC.

The genes are TRBV19 and TRBJ2-3, with TRBD2 identical over 10 bases. There are 15 residues in the CDR3. Germline CDR1 and CDR2: LNHDA and SQIVND (reference sequence). V shed 6 bases, J shed 5 bases, and the junction held 8 bases outside the gene matches. CDR3: CASSLGLAEGDTQYF. CDR3 coding DNA: TGTGCCAGTAGCCTAGGACTAGCGGAGGGAGATACGCAGTATTTT.

This chain links TRBV4-1 with TRBJ1-1; D is unclear. Trimming left V 1 base short and J 1 base short, with 10 bases between. The CDR3 has 15 amino acids. In germline, CDR1 is MGHRA, CDR2 YSYEKL. CDR3 loop: CASSQGRGENTEAFF. The CDR3 bases are TGCGCCAGCAGCCAAGGTCGCGGGGAGAACACTGAAGCTTTCTTT.

The V call is TRBV30, the J call TRBJ2-3, with TRBD2 matching over 10 bases. This CDR3 comprises 16 residues. V lost 5 bases to trimming and J lost 3 bases; unmatched junction nucleotides: 11. Germline V gene data show CDR1 as GTSNPN and CDR2 as SVGIG (reference sequence). For the CDR3, the DNA is TGTGCCTGGGGCGAGGGGCTAGCGGGAGAGACAGATACGCAGTATTTT. It yields the protein CAWGEGLAGETDTQYF.

The gene calls are TRBV11-3 and TRBJ2-3, with D perhaps matching TRBD2 (5 bases). The CDR3 totals 14 residues. Germline V gene lookup returns CDR1 SGHNT and CDR2 YENEEA. Trimming pared 5 bases from V and 4 bases from J, leaving 13 bases between. DNA for the CDR3: TGTGCCAGCAGCCCCAACCCCGGGGCAGATACGCAGTATTTT. This codes for CASSPNPGADTQYF.

V and J are TRBV7-9 and TRBJ1-6; no definite D call. CDR3 length: 16 residues. Germline V gives CDR1 SEHNR, CDR2 FQNEAQ (reference sequence). The V gene lost 5 bases and the J gene lost 5 bases, with 16 bases spanning the gap. The CDR3 reads CASSRGPVGNNSPLHF. CDR3 bases: TGTGCCAGCAGCCGGGGTCCTGTGGGCAATAATTCACCCCTCCACTTT.

The chain employs TRBV2 and TRBJ2-3; possibly TRBD2 for D (6 bases). V lost 7 bases and J 5 bases, leaving 22 bases between the germline ends. Germline V gene lookup returns CDR1 SNHLY and CDR2 FYNNEI. This CDR3 contains 16 residues. The CDR3 protein is CASNPLPGLREDTQYF. The CDR3 region has the DNA TGTGCCAGCAACCCTTTACCGGGACTTAGAGAAGATACGCAGTATTTT.

The CDR3 DNA is TGTGCCAGCAGCTTCCTAGAGGGCGAGCAGTACTTC. This gives the protein CASSFLEGEQYF. V and J are TRBV7-8 and TRBJ2-7; the D gene is possibly TRBD2 (5 bases). Trimming removed 3 bases at V and 6 bases at J, with 9 bases between. The CDR3 is 12 amino acids. Germline V CDR1 and CDR2: SGHVS, FQNEAQ.

The chain joins TRBV2 to TRBJ1-4, with a weak D call TRBD1 (6 bases). Trimming stripped 7 bases from V and 8 bases from J, with 17 bases between. Germline CDR1 reads SNHLY; CDR2 reads FYNNEI. This CDR3 is built from 14 residues. The CDR3: CASNVQGEGEKLFF. In DNA, the CDR3 is TGTGCCAGCAACGTACAGGGCGAAGGAGAAAAACTGTTTTTT.